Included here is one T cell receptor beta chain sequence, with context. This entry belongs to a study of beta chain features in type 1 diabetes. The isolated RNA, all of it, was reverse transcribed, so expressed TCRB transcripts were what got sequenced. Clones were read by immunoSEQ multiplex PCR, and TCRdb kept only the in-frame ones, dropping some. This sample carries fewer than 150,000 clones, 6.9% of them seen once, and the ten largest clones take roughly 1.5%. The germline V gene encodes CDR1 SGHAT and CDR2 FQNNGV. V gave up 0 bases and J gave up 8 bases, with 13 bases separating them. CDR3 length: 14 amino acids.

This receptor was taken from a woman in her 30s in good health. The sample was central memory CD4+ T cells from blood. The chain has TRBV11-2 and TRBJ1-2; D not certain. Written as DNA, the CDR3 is TGTGCCAGCAGCTTAGAGGGCAGGCCCTCGGGCTACACCTTC. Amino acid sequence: CASSLEGRPSGYTF.